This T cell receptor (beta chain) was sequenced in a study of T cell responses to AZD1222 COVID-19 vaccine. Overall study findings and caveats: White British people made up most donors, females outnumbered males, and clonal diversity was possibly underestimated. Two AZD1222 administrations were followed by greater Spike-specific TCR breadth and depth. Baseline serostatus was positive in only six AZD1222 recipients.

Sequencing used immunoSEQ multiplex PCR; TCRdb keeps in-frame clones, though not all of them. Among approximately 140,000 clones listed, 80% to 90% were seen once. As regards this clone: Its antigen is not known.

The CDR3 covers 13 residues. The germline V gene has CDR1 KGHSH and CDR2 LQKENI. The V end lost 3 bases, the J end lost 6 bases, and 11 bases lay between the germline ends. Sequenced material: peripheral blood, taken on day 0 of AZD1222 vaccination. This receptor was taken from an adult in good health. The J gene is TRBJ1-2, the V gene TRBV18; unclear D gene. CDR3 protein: CASSPHPLDGYTF. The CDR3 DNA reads TGTGCCAGCTCACCGCACCCTTTGGATGGCTACACCTTC.